This TCR beta chain was sequenced during a study of blood T cell repertoires in COVID-19. CDR3 size: 14 residues. Deletions cut 5 bases from V and 7 bases from J, with 15 bases between. From germline, CDR1 is KGHSH and CDR2 LQKENI. Profiled with immunoSEQ multiplex PCR; TCRdb holds only in-frame clones, not every one. The sample carries under 500,000 clones, around 87% recorded once. Participants were placed into cohorts based on the clinical history they reported. Two negative PCRs, clearance, or symptom resolution characterized the recovered Cohort 3 donors. Sample: PBMCs or T cells enriched from blood (not recorded which). This receptor was identified in a man aged 25-45 years who had recovered from COVID-19. The chain combines TRBV18 with TRBJ2-4, with unresolved D. The CDR3 spells CASSSSLQKNIQYF. The CDR3 bases are TGTGCCAGCTCATCCTCTCTACAGAAGAACATTCAGTACTTC.